One T cell receptor (beta chain) is described in this entry. What this receptor recognizes is not known. No much larger clone exists at a distance of one base, and base qualities are not known. V loses 6 bases of germline sequence and J loses 3 bases, and the interval between the two ends is 15 bases. CDR1 and CDR2 (SNHLY, FYNNEI) derive from the germline V gene. The CDR3 measures 15 amino acids from cysteine to phenylalanine. Only the CDR3 region is kept as DNA, spanning 45 bases read in frame from base 1. This sample was taken from a study of blood T cell repertoires in COVID-19 (dated by TCRdb to 2018 to 2021). For the wider study: Samples from collaborators originated in the United States, Italy and Spain and spanned both the acute and convalescent phases of COVID-19. The dataset comprised deeply sampled blood TCRbeta repertoires from subjects exposed to, actively infected with, or recovered from COVID-19. Where available, HLA class I and class II types were taken from metadata supplied by the sample provider and were not determined by assay-based typing. The prospective study material was composed of cDNA or gDNA derived from T cells, B-cell-depleted T cells, or PBMCs. A de-identified subject ID, COVID-19 status, age in years and sex were almost always included in the sample metadata. The samples were drawn from the first 160 participants of the ongoing ImmuneRACE study and from 1,254 subjects provided by 6 global collaborators. A freely available public database, intended as a resource for researchers studying the immune response to SARS-CoV-2, is where the repertoires were released. General study outcomes and caveats: How much clinical and demographic metadata was included differed by source and by participant, and the metadata was provided uncurated.

The collaborating institutions used their own protocols to collect whole blood in K2EDTA tubes. For TCRbeta analysis, collaborator samples were shipped as frozen whole blood, as isolated PBMCs, or as DNA extracted from either sample type. TCRbeta CDR3 regions were amplified from genomic DNA using the immunoSEQ Assay, a bias-controlled multiplex PCR. The paper's data handling went like this. The number of nucleated cells in each sample was estimated from the amplification of reference gene primers within the assay. To quantify the absolute abundance of each unique TCRbeta CDR3 rearrangement, sequence reads were collapsed and filtered. For each sample, productive Simpson clonality was calculated as the square root of Simpson's diversity index over productive rearrangements. TCRdb took over this immuneACCESS table, retaining in-frame rearrangements with V and J assigned. Such tables are incomplete; in checked studies, under half of the missing clones stem from an unresolved V gene, and the remainder is unexplained. V and J calls and clone size come straight from that table; D and trimming were deduced from the DNA. The sample table shows about 120,000 clones, and 88% are seen once. Roughly 1.2% of the sample is taken by the ten largest.

Material: peripheral blood. This sequence uses TRBV2 and TRBJ1-5; TRBD1 is perhaps the D gene, given 6 matching bases. The sequence was collected from a woman of 80 years or more with acute or convalescent COVID-19. The DNA sequence reads TGTGCCAGCAGACTTTCTTCAGGGGCCAATCAGCCCCAGCATTTT. Its amino acids are CASRLSSGANQPQHF.